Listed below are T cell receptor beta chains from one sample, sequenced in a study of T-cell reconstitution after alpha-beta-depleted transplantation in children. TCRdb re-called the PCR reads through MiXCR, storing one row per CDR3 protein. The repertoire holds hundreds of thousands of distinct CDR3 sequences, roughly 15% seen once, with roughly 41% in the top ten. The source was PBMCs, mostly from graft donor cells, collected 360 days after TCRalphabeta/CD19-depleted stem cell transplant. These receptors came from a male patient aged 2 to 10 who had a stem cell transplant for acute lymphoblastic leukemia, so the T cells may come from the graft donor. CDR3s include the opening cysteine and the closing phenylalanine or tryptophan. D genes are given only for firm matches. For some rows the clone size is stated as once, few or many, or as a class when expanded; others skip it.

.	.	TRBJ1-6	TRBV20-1	TGCAGTGCTACCGTCGGGCAGATGAATTCACCCCTCCACTTT	CSATVGQMNSPLHF
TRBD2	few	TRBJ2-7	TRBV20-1	TGCAGTGCTCCAAATCCGGGACTAGCTACCTACGAGCAGTACTTC	CSAPNPGLATYEQYF
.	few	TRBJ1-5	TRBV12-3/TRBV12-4	TGTGCCAGCAACCCTGTGAGTGGGGTGAGCAATCAGCCCCAGCATTTT	CASNPVSGVSNQPQHF
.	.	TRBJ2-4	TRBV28	TGTGCCAGCAGTTTAATCGACAGGCCGCTTTATAAAAACATTCAGTACTTC	CASSLIDRPLYKNIQYF
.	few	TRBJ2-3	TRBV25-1	TGTGCCAGTAGGTTCGGGGATACGCAGTATTTT	CASRFGDTQYF
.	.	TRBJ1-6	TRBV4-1	TGCGCCAGCAGCCAAGGGGGGGTCCAGGGCTCGGTACCCCTCCACTTT	CASSQGGVQGSVPLHF
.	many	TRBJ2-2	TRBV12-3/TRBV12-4	TGTGCCAGCAGTTTAAGGTCCGTAGAGACCGGGGAGCTGTTTTTT	CASSLRSVETGELFF
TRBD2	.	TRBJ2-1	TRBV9	TGTGCCAGCACCGCAGGAGGACTAGCGATCAATGAGCAGTTCTTC	CASTAGGLAINEQFF
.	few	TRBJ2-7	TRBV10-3	TGTGCCATCAGTGAAATGGCAGGGCCGAACGAGCAGTACTTC	CAISEMAGPNEQYF
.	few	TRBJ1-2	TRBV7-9	TGTGCCAGCAGCTTAGGGGCAGGGGCGCGATTCTATGGCTACACCTTC	CASSLGAGARFYGYTF
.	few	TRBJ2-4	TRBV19	TGTGCCAGTAGTATTGGGCCAAACCTAGGGAACATTCAGTACTTC	CASSIGPNLGNIQYF
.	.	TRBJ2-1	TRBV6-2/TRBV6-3	TGTGCCAGCAGCCCTGTCGGAGAGGTCGATGAGCAGTTCTTC	CASSPVGEVDEQFF
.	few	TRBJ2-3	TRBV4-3	TGCGCCAGCAGCCAAGGTGGACGAGGGGGTTTCCTCACAGATACGCAGTATTTT	CASSQGGRGGFLTDTQYF
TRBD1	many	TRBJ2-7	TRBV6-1	TGTGCCAGCGGAAAGGACAGGGGACGCCTTTACGAGCAGTACTTC	CASGKDRGRLYEQYF
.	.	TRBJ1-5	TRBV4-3	TGCGCCAGCAGCCAAGAGACGAGTCAGCCCCAGCATTTT	CASSQETSQPQHF
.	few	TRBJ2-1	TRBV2	TGTGCCAGCAGTGAGAGAGCCCTGGGGTACAATGAGCAGTTCTTC	CASSERALGYNEQFF
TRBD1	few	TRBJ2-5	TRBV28	TGTGCCAGCAGTACGACCGGGACAGGTACCCAAGAGACCCAGTACTTC	CASSTTGTGTQETQYF
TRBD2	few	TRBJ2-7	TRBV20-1	TGCAGTGCTAGCGGGACTAGCTATCCAAGCTTATACGAGCAGTACTTC	CSASGTSYPSLYEQYF
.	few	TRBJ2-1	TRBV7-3	TGTGCCAGCAGCTTAGGGGAATTCAACAATGAGCAGTTCTTC	CASSLGEFNNEQFF
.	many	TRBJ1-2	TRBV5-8	TGTGCCAGCAGAGTCTGGTGGGACCACAGGGAATACTATGGCTACACCTTC	CASRVWWDHREYYGYTF
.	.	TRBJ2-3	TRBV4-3	TGCGCCAGCAGCCAAGAAAGGGGCAATGCCCTTACAGATACGCAGTATTTT	CASSQERGNALTDTQYF
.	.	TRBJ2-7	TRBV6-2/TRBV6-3	TGTGCCAGCAGTTACGCGACACTTGTTGACGAGCAGTACTTC	CASSYATLVDEQYF
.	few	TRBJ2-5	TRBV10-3	TGTGCCACCGCCTGGGACCGGGCAGAGACCCAGTACTTC	CATAWDRAETQYF
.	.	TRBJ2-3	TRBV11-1	TGTGCCAGCAGCTTGTTTCCGACAGTACGCACAGATACGCAGTATTTT	CASSLFPTVRTDTQYF
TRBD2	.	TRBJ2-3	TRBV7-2	TGTGCCAGCAGCTTAGGGGGAGGGTGGACAGATACGCAGTATTTT	CASSLGGGWTDTQYF